These 30 T cell receptor beta chains were all obtained from the same sample, sequenced in a study of OX40 agonist ivuxolimab in advanced cancers. Repertoires were generated with immunoSEQ multiplex PCR, while TCRdb's copy carries only in-frame clones and drops some. The data show 70,000 to 95,000 clones, 92% seen once. The sample in question was CD4+ or CD8+ T cells sorted from blood, obtained in a trial of the OX40 agonist ivuxolimab. The receptors stem from an adult with an advanced solid tumor such as melanoma, head and neck, liver or kidney cancer.

This clone was seen a handful of times. The chain is built from TRBV19 and TRBJ2-7; 14 nucleotides align to TRBD2. Germline CDR1 reads LNHDA; CDR2 reads SQIVND (reference sequence). V lost 5 bases, J lost 3 bases, and 0 bases stayed unmatched. The CDR3 consists of 14 residues. The chain's CDR3 is CASSGTSGSYEQYF. CDR3 sequence (DNA): TGTGCCAGTAGTGGGACTAGCGGGAGCTACGAGCAGTACTTC.

The chain couples TRBV2 to TRBJ2-5; D is ambiguous. CDR3 length: 14 amino acids. The germline V gene has CDR1 SNHLY and CDR2 FYNNEI. V shed 8 bases and J shed 0 bases, with 13 bases lying between them. The CDR3 DNA reads TGTGCCAGCGGTTGGCGTGCGTACCAAGAGACCCAGTACTTC. Translating gives CASGWRAYQETQYF.

This chain connects TRBV19 to TRBJ2-3; TRBD1 agrees at 10 bases. The CDR3 runs to 14 residues. Germline-derived CDR1 and CDR2 are LNHDA and SQIVND (reference sequence). V was clipped by 7 bases and J by 4 bases; unmatched bases: 5. CDR3 protein: CASKGTGVSDTQYF. DNA for the CDR3: TGTGCCAGTAAGGGGACAGGGGTGTCAGATACGCAGTATTTT.

The chain is built from TRBV11-2 and TRBJ2-2; D gene unclear. The ends were cut back, 5 bases at V and 6 bases at J, with 7 bases in the middle. The V gene's germline CDR1 is SGHAT and CDR2 FQNNGV. The CDR3 length is 12 residues. In DNA, the CDR3 is TGTGCCAGCAGCCGCGGTCCCGGGGAGCTGTTTTTT. Its translation is CASSRGPGELFF.

This chain joins TRBV7-3 and TRBJ2-2; 7 bases match TRBD2. V shed 5 bases and J 1 base; nucleotides not matched to a gene: 7. There are 16 residues in the CDR3. CDR1 SGHTA and CDR2 FQGTGA come from the germline V gene. CDR3 sequence: CASSPTGTMNTGELFF. DNA of the CDR3: TGTGCCAGCAGCCCAACCGGGACTATGAACACCGGGGAGCTGTTTTTT.

The CDR3 bases are TGTGCCAGCAGCCCGGACAGGGATCGAAGAGCTGAGCAGTTCTTC. It encodes CASSPDRDRRAEQFF. This chain joins TRBV7-9 and TRBJ2-1; 8 nucleotides match TRBD1. Trimming cost V 5 bases and J 9 bases; bases outside gene matches: 12. Germline V gene data show CDR1 as SEHNR and CDR2 as FQNEAQ (reference sequence). CDR3 length: 15 amino acids.

This sequence joins TRBV6-5 and TRBJ1-4; TRBD1 is a possible D gene (6 bases). V was cut by 2 bases and J by 7 bases, with 11 bases left in between. The length of the CDR3 is 14 residues. Germline assignment: CDR1 MNHEY and CDR2 SVGAGI. CDR3 nucleotides: TGTGCCAGCAGTTACGAAGGGGGAGGTGAAAAACTGTTTTTT. Encoded protein: CASSYEGGGEKLFF.

This clone was detected only once. The chain links TRBV30 to TRBJ1-5; D gene ambiguous. This CDR3 contains 13 residues. The V gene's germline CDR1 is GTSNPN and CDR2 SVGIG (reference sequence). V was clipped by 1 base and J by 3 bases, with 7 bases between them. The CDR3 DNA is TGTGCCTGGAGTGCGACAAACAATCAGCCCCAGCATTTT. It is translated as CAWSATNNQPQHF.

This chain joins TRBV4-1 and TRBJ2-4; TRBD2 might be the D (5 bases). The ends were cut back, 2 bases at V and 5 bases at J, with 16 bases in the middle. The germline gives CDR1 MGHRA, CDR2 YSYEKL. This CDR3 has 16 residues. The CDR3 region has the DNA TGCGCCAGCAGCCAATTCGGGAAGGCGGTGGAAAACATTCAGTACTTC. This sequence encodes CASSQFGKAVENIQYF.

The chain joins TRBV10-1 to TRBJ2-6; TRBD1 matches 8 bases. The CDR3 loop spans 18 amino acids. V was clipped by 4 bases and J by 14 bases; unmatched bases: 22. Germline-derived CDR1 and CDR2 are WNHNN and SYGVQD (reference sequence). In nucleotides, the CDR3 is TGCGCCAGCAGTGGGTGGCAGGGGGCCCAACGAATGGACCTTCTCCTGACTTTC. Its protein product is CASSGWQGAQRMDLLLTF.

The V gene is TRBV19, the J gene TRBJ2-7; 7 bases match TRBD1. J was trimmed by 3 bases and V by 5 bases; bases with no gene match: 7. Germline values: CDR1 LNHDA, CDR2 SQIVND (reference sequence). The CDR3 contains 14 residues. The CDR3 coding sequence is TGTGCCAGTAGTGAAGGACAGGTCGGCTACGAGCAGTACTTC. Translated, it gives CASSEGQVGYEQYF.

The chain is built from TRBV2 and TRBJ2-5, with D tentatively TRBD1 (6 bases). This CDR3 spans 14 amino acids. Germline V CDR1 and CDR2: SNHLY, FYNNEI. Between the trimmed V and J ends, which lost 3 bases and 6 bases, there was a span of 14 bases. This CDR3 reads CASSDGRGRQTQYF. The CDR3 bases are TGTGCCAGCAGTGACGGCAGGGGTAGGCAGACCCAGTACTTC.

This clone was seen only a few times. The chain carries TRBV9 and TRBJ2-7; 8 positions agree with TRBD2. V lost 0 bases and J lost 4; bases outside the gene matches: 6. CDR3 size: 15 residues. CDR1 is SGDLS, CDR2 YYNGEE, per germline. In DNA form, the CDR3 reads TGTGCCAGCAGCGTAGCATCGGGAGGGCTGTACGAGCAGTACTTC. It is translated as CASSVASGGLYEQYF.

The V gene is TRBV11-2, the J gene TRBJ2-1, with 7 bases identical to TRBD2. This CDR3 is 16 amino acids long. Germline CDR1 reads SGHAT; CDR2 reads FQNNGV. The V gene end was trimmed by 0 bases and the J gene end by 5 bases; junction bases not matched to a gene: 7. This CDR3 is CASSLDPQRGHNEQFF. The CDR3 nucleotides are TGTGCCAGCAGCTTAGATCCCCAGCGGGGCCACAATGAGCAGTTCTTC.

V usage is TRBV29-1 and J usage is TRBJ2-3; TRBD1 or TRBD2 may be the D gene (6 bases each). V was trimmed by 6 bases and J by 2 bases, leaving 18 bases between them. Germline lookup yields CDR1 SQVTM and CDR2 ANQGSEA. The CDR3 has 15 residues. Written as DNA, the CDR3 is TGCAGCGTCGGGGGCGACCGGGACATCACAGATACGCAGTATTTT. Translating gives CSVGGDRDITDTQYF.

The rearrangement joins TRBV7-2 to TRBJ2-7, with a weak D call TRBD1 (6 bases). The germline V and J ends were trimmed by 3 bases and 2 bases, with 11 bases remaining between them. This CDR3 is 14 amino acids long. CDR1 SGHTA and CDR2 FQGNSA come from the germline V gene. CDR3 in amino acids: CASSLGAGPYEQYF. The DNA of the CDR3 is TGTGCCAGCAGCTTGGGGGCAGGCCCCTACGAGCAGTACTTC.

V is TRBV18 and J is TRBJ1-5; 9 bases align to TRBD1. Germline-derived CDR1 and CDR2 are KGHSH and LQKENI. The ends lost 6 bases at V and 0 bases at J; junction bases unmatched: 6. The CDR3 is 16 amino acids. Written as DNA, the CDR3 is TGTGCCAGCTCGGCCGGGACAGGGAGTAGCAATCAGCCCCAGCATTTT. As protein: CASSAGTGSSNQPQHF.

The V and J genes are TRBV2 and TRBJ1-3, with D perhaps matching TRBD1 (6 bases). In germline, CDR1 is SNHLY, CDR2 FYNNEI. V was clipped by 11 bases and J by 0 bases, with 11 bases between them. The CDR3 runs to 13 residues. The CDR3 coding sequence is TGTGCCGGACAGCGCGCCTCTGGAAACACCATATATTTT. Protein sequence: CAGQRASGNTIYF.

The chain couples TRBV14 to TRBJ2-7, with TRBD2 identical over 7 bases. J was trimmed by 5 bases and V by 4 bases; bases with no gene match: 8. Per the germline V gene, CDR1 is SGHDN and CDR2 is FVKESK. The CDR3 sequence is 14 residues long. The CDR3 DNA reads as TGTGCCAGCAGCCTATTACCCGGGGGGAACGAGCAGTACTTC. Translating gives CASSLLPGGNEQYF. Drawing the rest from reference TRBV14 and TRBJ2-7, the complete variable domain is EAGVTQFPSHSVIEKGQTVTLRCDPISGHDNLYWYRRVMGKEIKFLLHFVKESKQDESGMPNNRFLAERTGGTYSTLKVQPAELEDSGVYFCASSLLPGGNEQYFGPGTRLTVT.

V gene TRBV5-1 combines with J gene TRBJ2-4, with TRBD1 identical over 7 bases. V gave up 0 bases and J gave up 7 bases; unmatched junction bases: 4. CDR3 length: 14 residues. The germline gives CDR1 SGHRS, CDR2 YFSETQ. The DNA of the CDR3 is TGCGCCAGCAGCTTGGGGGGACAGTGGAACATTCAGTACTTC. It encodes CASSLGGQWNIQYF.

This clone appeared once. This rearrangement joins TRBV6-7 to TRBJ2-1; 8 nucleotides match TRBD2. TRBV6-7 is marked as an open reading frame, function uncertain. V trimming: 7 bases; J trimming: 5 bases; junction bases outside the gene matches: 10. The CDR3 spans 15 residues. CDR3 region: CASTLVGLGDNEQFF. The CDR3 DNA sequence: TGTGCCAGCACCCTAGTGGGACTAGGGGACAATGAGCAGTTCTTC.

The chain has TRBV7-2 and TRBJ2-7; no definite D call. The CDR3 totals 13 residues. Per germline, CDR1 SGHTA and CDR2 FQGNSA. The V end was cut by 2 bases, the J end by 2 bases, with 7 bases between. As DNA, the CDR3 is TGTGCCAGCAGCTTAAACCCTACCTACGAGCAGTACTTC. It codes for CASSLNPTYEQYF.

The rearrangement uses TRBV6-6 and TRBJ1-5; weak D call: TRBD1 (5 bases). The CDR3 extends over 12 amino acids. The V gene's germline CDR1 is MNHNY and CDR2 SVGAGI (reference sequence). V lost 2 bases and J lost 9, with 8 bases in between. The CDR3 loop is CASSYPQGPQHF. In DNA form, the CDR3 reads TGTGCCAGCAGTTACCCCCAGGGGCCCCAGCATTTT.

This clone was seen only once. V is TRBV4-2 and J is TRBJ2-1; 10 bases agree with TRBD2. The V segment lost 0 bases and the J segment 4 bases; nucleotides outside the gene matches: 9. The V gene's germline CDR1 is LGHNA and CDR2 YNFKEQ. CDR3 size: 18 residues. The CDR3 region has the DNA TGTGCCAGCAGCCAAGATCCCAGCGGGGGGGGCCTATACAATGAGCAGTTCTTC. It translates to CASSQDPSGGGLYNEQFF.

V and J are TRBV7-9 and TRBJ2-6, with 7 bases fitting TRBD1. Looked up from germline, CDR1 is SEHNR and CDR2 is FQNEAQ (reference sequence). The CDR3 contains 18 residues. With 5 bases clipped from V and 0 bases from J, the junction kept 10 bases outside the gene matches. CDR3 bases: TGTGCCAGCAGCCCGGGACAGTTGTTAATCTCTGGGGCCAACGTCCTGACTTTC. The encoded protein is CASSPGQLLISGANVLTF.

The chain uses TRBV19 and TRBJ2-5; TRBD2 aligns across 10 bases. CDR3 length equals 13 residues. Trimming removed 6 bases from V and 5 bases from J; junction bases left unmatched: 3. Germline loops: CDR1 LNHDA, CDR2 SQIVND (reference sequence). This CDR3 reads CASSTSGAETQYF. DNA for the CDR3: TGTGCCAGTAGCACTAGCGGGGCGGAGACCCAGTACTTC. Full variable domain (rest looked up from reference TRBV19 and TRBJ2-5): DGGITQSPKYLFRKEGQNVTLSCEQNLNHDAMYWYRQDPGQGLRLIYYSQIVNDFQKGDIAEGYSVSREKKESFPLTVTSAQKNPTAFYLCASSTSGAETQYFGPGTRLLVL.

The rearrangement links TRBV7-9 to TRBJ2-2, with TRBD1 matching 9 bases. The CDR3 runs 15 residues. Germline V gene data show CDR1 as SEHNR and CDR2 as FQNEAQ (reference sequence). With V trimmed by 6 bases and J by 4 bases, 6 bases remained unmatched. The CDR3 DNA follows: TGTGCCAGCAGGCAACAGGGGGCTGGCACCGGGGAGCTGTTTTTT. The encoded protein is CASRQQGAGTGELFF.

The rearrangement joins TRBV5-1 to TRBJ2-7; D is possibly TRBD2 (6 bases). Germline V gene lookup returns CDR1 SGHRS and CDR2 YFSETQ. The CDR3 loop spans 17 amino acids. V was trimmed by 0 bases and J by 4 bases, leaving 20 bases between them. The CDR3 DNA sequence: TGCGCCAGCAGCTTGGTCGCTTCCGCGGGATCTAAGTACGAGCAGTACTTC. It specifies CASSLVASAGSKYEQYF.

The chain has TRBV27 and TRBJ2-1, with TRBD2 matching 7 bases. V lost 4 bases, J lost 0 bases, and 12 bases stayed unmatched. The germline V gene encodes CDR1 MNHEY and CDR2 SMNVEV (reference sequence). The length of the CDR3 is 18 residues. The CDR3 loop is CASSSPQGGSYSYNEQFF. In DNA, the CDR3 is TGTGCCAGCAGTTCCCCTCAGGGCGGGAGCTACTCCTACAATGAGCAGTTCTTC.

The chain employs TRBV28 and TRBJ2-7; D not certain. V was pared by 2 bases and J by 7 bases, with 6 bases between. The CDR3 loop spans 11 amino acids. Per germline, CDR1 MDHEN and CDR2 SYDVKM. CDR3 residues: CASSLLGEQYF. The CDR3 nucleotides read TGTGCCAGCAGTTTACTAGGGGAGCAGTACTTC.